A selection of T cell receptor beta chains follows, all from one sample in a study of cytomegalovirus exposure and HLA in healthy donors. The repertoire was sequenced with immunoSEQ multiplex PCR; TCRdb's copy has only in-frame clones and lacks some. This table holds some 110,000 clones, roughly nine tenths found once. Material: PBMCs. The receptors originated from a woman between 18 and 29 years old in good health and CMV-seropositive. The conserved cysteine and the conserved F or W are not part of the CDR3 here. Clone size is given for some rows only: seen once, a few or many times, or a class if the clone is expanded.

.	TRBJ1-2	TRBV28	ASSPDRSGPYT
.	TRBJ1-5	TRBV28	ASSGGQASNQPQH
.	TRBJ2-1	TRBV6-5	ASSSSGQSYNEQF
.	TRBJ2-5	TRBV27	ASRFLGTGGRETQY
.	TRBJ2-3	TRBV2	ASSEPTISTDTQY
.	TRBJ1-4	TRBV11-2	ASSLGQGGKLF
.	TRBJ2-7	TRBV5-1	ASSLNPSEQY
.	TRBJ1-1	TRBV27	ASSSLRMEGPQHTEAF
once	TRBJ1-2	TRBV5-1	ASSLGAGLNYGYT
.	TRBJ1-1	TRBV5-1	ASSLARGIGDTEAF
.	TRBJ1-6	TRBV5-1	ASSLVENNSPLH
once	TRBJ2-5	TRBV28	ASSLLGASGQTQY
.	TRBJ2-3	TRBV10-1	ASSGESGEQDTQY
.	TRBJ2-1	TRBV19	ASSIDRGNEQF
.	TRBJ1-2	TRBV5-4	ASSLGQGRVYGYT
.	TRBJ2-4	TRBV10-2	ASSEQGGNIQY
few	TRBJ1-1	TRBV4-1	ASSRGQGFEAF
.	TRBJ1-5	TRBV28	ASRPQGRTQH
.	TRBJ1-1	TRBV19	ASSNQGSAF
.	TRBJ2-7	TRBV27	ASSYQGPGGYEQY
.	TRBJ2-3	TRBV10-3	AIRSLLAGGPYTQY
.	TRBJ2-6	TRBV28	ASSTSAGTGLSGANVLT
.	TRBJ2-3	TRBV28	ASSLIRPTDTQY
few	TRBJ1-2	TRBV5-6	ASSEDRGNYGYT
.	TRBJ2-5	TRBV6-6	ASSWDRVGTQY
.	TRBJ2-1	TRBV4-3	ASSQDQYNEQF
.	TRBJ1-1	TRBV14	ASSQGGLTEMNTEAF
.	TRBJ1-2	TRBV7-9	ASSLGGQNGYT
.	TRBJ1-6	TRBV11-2	ASRTSGNSPLH
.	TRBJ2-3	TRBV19	ASSVTSGEPTQY
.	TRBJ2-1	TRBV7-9	ASSPLAGATGEF
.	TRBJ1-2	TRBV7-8	ASSLFIPTRGQGEVDYGYT
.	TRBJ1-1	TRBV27	ASSSGDALDTEAF